These T cell receptor beta chains were read from a single sample in a study of response to subunit inactivated influenza vaccine. MiXCR, run by TCRdb on the RT-PCR reads, gives a single entry per CDR3 protein. The table lists over 150,000 distinct CDR3 sequences, 13% to 15% of them singletons. Source: CD8+ T cells sorted from PBMCs, taken 5 days after vaccination. These receptors were obtained from a middle-aged man who received an inactivated influenza vaccine. CDR3s include the opening cysteine and the closing phenylalanine or tryptophan. The D gene is left open where the match is weak. Not every row has a clone size; where given, it reads once, few, many or a size class.

v_gene: TRBV19; abundance: few; d_gene: -; j_gene: TRBJ2-3; len: 13; CDR3aa: CASSILWADTQYF; CDR3nt: TGTGCCAGTAGTATTTTATGGGCAGATACGCAGTATTTT
v_gene: TRBV6-2/TRBV6-3; abundance: once; d_gene: TRBD1; j_gene: TRBJ1-1; len: 14; CDR3aa: CASSYTRQGTEAFF; CDR3nt: TGTGCCAGCAGCTACACCCGACAGGGTACTGAAGCTTTCTTT
v_gene: TRBV6-1; abundance: -; d_gene: TRBD1; j_gene: TRBJ2-3; len: 14; CDR3aa: CASNPGTGGFTQYF; CDR3nt: TGTGCCAGCAACCCCGGGACAGGGGGTTTTACGCAGTATTTT
v_gene: TRBV29-1; abundance: -; d_gene: -; j_gene: TRBJ2-1; len: 14; CDR3aa: CSVLLGSISDEQFF; CDR3nt: TGCAGCGTTCTCCTCGGGAGTATCTCCGATGAGCAGTTCTTC
v_gene: TRBV29-1; abundance: -; d_gene: -; j_gene: TRBJ2-3; len: 17; CDR3aa: CSVEDLRQGTRGDTQYF; CDR3nt: TGCAGCGTTGAAGATCTCCGACAGGGGACTAGGGGAGATACGCAGTATTTT
v_gene: TRBV28; abundance: few; d_gene: TRBD2; j_gene: TRBJ2-1; len: 17; CDR3aa: CASSLLPSGNSYNEQFF; CDR3nt: TGTGCCAGCAGCCTCCTGCCTAGCGGGAACTCCTACAATGAGCAGTTCTTC
v_gene: TRBV6-5; abundance: -; d_gene: TRBD2; j_gene: TRBJ2-3; len: 19; CDR3aa: CASSYSSGGDHPSTDTQYF; CDR3nt: TGTGCCAGCAGTTACTCGAGCGGGGGGGACCATCCTAGCACAGATACGCAGTATTTT
v_gene: TRBV15; abundance: many; d_gene: -; j_gene: TRBJ2-7; len: 12; CDR3aa: CATSKWGYEQYF; CDR3nt: TGTGCCACCAGCAAGTGGGGCTACGAGCAGTACTTC
v_gene: TRBV29-1; abundance: -; d_gene: TRBD2; j_gene: TRBJ2-5; len: 18; CDR3aa: CSVELAGGYSLLQETQYF; CDR3nt: TGCAGCGTTGAACTAGCGGGAGGGTACTCATTATTGCAAGAGACCCAGTACTTC
v_gene: TRBV11-2; abundance: -; d_gene: -; j_gene: TRBJ2-7; len: 13; CDR3aa: CASSLIGSYEQYF; CDR3nt: TGTGCCAGCAGCTTAATTGGCAGCTACGAGCAGTACTTC
v_gene: TRBV2; abundance: few; d_gene: -; j_gene: TRBJ2-2; len: 11; CDR3aa: CASKGGGELFF; CDR3nt: TGTGCCAGTAAGGGCGGCGGGGAGCTGTTTTTT
v_gene: TRBV2; abundance: -; d_gene: -; j_gene: TRBJ2-1; len: 15; CDR3aa: CASSRSLAAHNEQFF; CDR3nt: TGTGCCAGCAGTAGGAGTCTAGCTGCGCACAATGAGCAGTTCTTC
v_gene: TRBV7-9; abundance: -; d_gene: TRBD2; j_gene: TRBJ2-5; len: 15; CDR3aa: CASSSIAGGRETQYF; CDR3nt: TGTGCCAGCAGCTCAATAGCGGGGGGGCGCGAGACCCAGTACTTC
v_gene: TRBV13; abundance: -; d_gene: -; j_gene: TRBJ2-1; len: 13; CDR3aa: CASSLSRNNEQFF; CDR3nt: TGTGCCAGCAGCTTAAGCCGGAACAATGAGCAGTTCTTC
v_gene: TRBV5-1; abundance: few; d_gene: -; j_gene: TRBJ1-5; len: 16; CDR3aa: CASSFGRANSNQPQHF; CDR3nt: TGCGCCAGCAGCTTCGGGAGGGCGAATAGCAATCAGCCCCAGCATTTT
v_gene: TRBV11-3; abundance: many; d_gene: TRBD2; j_gene: TRBJ2-1; len: 18; CDR3aa: CASSLVSHGTTKYNEQFF; CDR3nt: TGTGCCAGCAGCTTAGTTTCCCACGGGACTACCAAATACAATGAGCAGTTCTTC
v_gene: TRBV28; abundance: -; d_gene: -; j_gene: TRBJ2-3; len: 14; CDR3aa: CASFPVLSTDTQYF; CDR3nt: TGTGCCAGCTTCCCGGTCCTTAGCACAGATACGCAGTATTTT
v_gene: TRBV6-2/TRBV6-3; abundance: -; d_gene: -; j_gene: TRBJ1-4; len: 14; CDR3aa: CASSTVRANEKLFF; CDR3nt: TGTGCCAGCAGTACCGTCCGGGCGAATGAAAAACTGTTTTTT
v_gene: TRBV29-1; abundance: -; d_gene: TRBD2; j_gene: TRBJ2-2; len: 16; CDR3aa: CSVEFVGGASTGELFF; CDR3nt: TGCAGCGTTGAGTTCGTCGGGGGGGCTAGCACCGGGGAGCTGTTTTTT
v_gene: TRBV7-2; abundance: few; d_gene: -; j_gene: TRBJ2-7; len: 16; CDR3aa: CASSLARGRQSYEQYF; CDR3nt: TGTGCCAGCAGCTTAGCGAGGGGACGGCAGTCCTACGAGCAGTACTTC
v_gene: TRBV7-9; abundance: -; d_gene: -; j_gene: TRBJ2-7; len: 13; CDR3aa: CASSLDRPYEQYF; CDR3nt: TGTGCCAGCAGCCTCGACAGACCCTACGAGCAGTACTTC
v_gene: TRBV12-3/TRBV12-4; abundance: -; d_gene: TRBD1; j_gene: TRBJ2-7; len: 15; CDR3aa: CASSRDSAYTYEQYF; CDR3nt: TGTGCCAGCAGTCGGGACAGTGCATATACCTACGAGCAGTACTTC
v_gene: TRBV4-3; abundance: -; d_gene: -; j_gene: TRBJ2-1; len: 15; CDR3aa: CASSQDLPPYNEQFF; CDR3nt: TGCGCCAGCAGCCAAGATCTCCCCCCCTACAATGAGCAGTTCTTC
v_gene: TRBV7-6; abundance: -; d_gene: TRBD1; j_gene: TRBJ2-7; len: 15; CDR3aa: CASSSGQGLAYEQYF; CDR3nt: TGTGCCAGCAGCTCGGGACAGGGGCTTGCCTACGAGCAGTACTTC
v_gene: TRBV28; abundance: few; d_gene: TRBD2; j_gene: TRBJ2-1; len: 15; CDR3aa: CASRRATSGSIEQFF; CDR3nt: TGTGCCAGCAGGAGGGCGACTAGCGGGAGTATTGAGCAGTTCTTC
v_gene: TRBV7-8; abundance: many; d_gene: -; j_gene: TRBJ1-1; len: 16; CDR3aa: CASSSDRHFMNTEAFF; CDR3nt: TGTGCCAGCAGCTCTGACAGACACTTTATGAACACTGAAGCTTTCTTT
v_gene: TRBV7-2; abundance: -; d_gene: TRBD2; j_gene: TRBJ2-3; len: 16; CDR3aa: CASSLEREAFTDTQYF; CDR3nt: TGTGCCAGCAGCTTAGAGCGGGAGGCATTCACAGATACGCAGTATTTT
v_gene: TRBV28; abundance: -; d_gene: TRBD2; j_gene: TRBJ2-1; len: 17; CDR3aa: CASSSSRLAEGYNEQFF; CDR3nt: TGTGCCAGCAGTTCCTCCCGACTAGCGGAGGGGTACAATGAGCAGTTCTTC
v_gene: TRBV20-1; abundance: few; d_gene: -; j_gene: TRBJ2-5; len: 14; CDR3aa: CSARGRTPQETQYF; CDR3nt: TGCAGTGCTAGAGGACGGACACCTCAAGAGACCCAGTACTTC
v_gene: TRBV4-3; abundance: few; d_gene: TRBD1; j_gene: TRBJ2-7; len: 15; CDR3aa: CASSPGTDTTYEQYF; CDR3nt: TGCGCCAGCAGCCCAGGGACAGATACAACCTACGAGCAGTACTTC
v_gene: TRBV29-1; abundance: -; d_gene: -; j_gene: TRBJ2-7; len: 13; CDR3aa: CSVERQESYEQYF; CDR3nt: TGCAGCGTTGAACGACAGGAGTCCTACGAGCAGTACTTC
v_gene: TRBV4-3; abundance: -; d_gene: TRBD2; j_gene: TRBJ2-5; len: 14; CDR3aa: CASSQIGSGRSQYF; CDR3nt: TGCGCCAGCAGCCAAATAGGGAGCGGGAGGTCCCAGTACTTC
v_gene: TRBV12-3/TRBV12-4; abundance: -; d_gene: -; j_gene: TRBJ2-1; len: 18; CDR3aa: CASSSPLGRGGSYNEQFF; CDR3nt: TGTGCCAGCAGTTCCCCCCTAGGCCGGGGCGGGTCTTACAATGAGCAGTTCTTC
v_gene: TRBV29-1; abundance: -; d_gene: TRBD2; j_gene: TRBJ2-5; len: 15; CDR3aa: CSVEGQGSGGETQYF; CDR3nt: TGCAGCGTTGAAGGCCAGGGTAGCGGGGGAGAGACCCAGTACTTC
v_gene: TRBV6-5; abundance: many; d_gene: -; j_gene: TRBJ2-1; len: 12; CDR3aa: CASSRAYNEQFF; CDR3nt: TGTGCCAGCAGTCGGGCCTACAATGAGCAGTTCTTC
v_gene: TRBV5-1; abundance: many; d_gene: -; j_gene: TRBJ2-7; len: 16; CDR3aa: CASSLEEQGLHYEQYF; CDR3nt: TGCGCCAGCAGCTTGGAGGAGCAGGGTCTTCACTACGAGCAGTACTTC
v_gene: TRBV9; abundance: -; d_gene: -; j_gene: TRBJ1-2; len: 13; CDR3aa: CASSVTGNYGYTF; CDR3nt: TGTGCCAGCAGCGTAACCGGGAACTATGGCTACACCTTC
v_gene: TRBV5-1; abundance: -; d_gene: TRBD1; j_gene: TRBJ2-7; len: 15; CDR3aa: CASSWAGQGAYEQYF; CDR3nt: TGCGCCAGCAGCTGGGCCGGACAGGGAGCCTACGAGCAGTACTTC
v_gene: TRBV15; abundance: -; d_gene: TRBD2; j_gene: TRBJ2-1; len: 15; CDR3aa: CATTPSSGIRDEQFF; CDR3nt: TGTGCCACCACCCCGTCTAGCGGGATAAGGGATGAGCAGTTCTTC
v_gene: TRBV9; abundance: -; d_gene: TRBD2; j_gene: TRBJ2-3; len: 15; CDR3aa: CASSDSGGAPDTQYF; CDR3nt: TGTGCCAGCAGCGACAGCGGGGGGGCCCCAGATACGCAGTATTTT
v_gene: TRBV4-3; abundance: -; d_gene: -; j_gene: TRBJ2-7; len: 16; CDR3aa: CASSQDLSGNLYEQYF; CDR3nt: TGCGCCAGCAGCCAAGATTTAAGCGGAAACCTCTACGAGCAGTACTTC
v_gene: TRBV4-1; abundance: many; d_gene: TRBD1; j_gene: TRBJ2-7; len: 15; CDR3aa: CASSKGTGIAYEQYF; CDR3nt: TGCGCCAGCAGCAAAGGGACAGGGATAGCCTACGAGCAGTACTTC
v_gene: TRBV4-3; abundance: -; d_gene: -; j_gene: TRBJ2-3; len: 15; CDR3aa: CASSQAGYSSDTQYF; CDR3nt: TGCGCCAGCAGCCAAGCAGGGTATAGCTCAGATACGCAGTATTTT
v_gene: TRBV6-2/TRBV6-3; abundance: -; d_gene: -; j_gene: TRBJ2-7; len: 14; CDR3aa: CASSYSTASYEQYF; CDR3nt: TGTGCCAGCAGTTACTCGACAGCTTCCTACGAGCAGTACTTC
v_gene: TRBV7-9; abundance: -; d_gene: TRBD1; j_gene: TRBJ2-6; len: 17; CDR3aa: CASSLGPLRGGANVLTF; CDR3nt: TGTGCCAGCAGCTTAGGTCCCCTCAGGGGGGGGGCCAACGTCCTGACTTTC
v_gene: TRBV6-1; abundance: -; d_gene: -; j_gene: TRBJ2-5; len: 14; CDR3aa: CASSPHLSSETQYF; CDR3nt: TGTGCCAGCAGTCCACACCTTTCGTCGGAGACCCAGTACTTC
v_gene: TRBV9; abundance: few; d_gene: TRBD2; j_gene: TRBJ2-7; len: 14; CDR3aa: CASSVGGSPSEQYF; CDR3nt: TGTGCCAGCAGCGTCGGCGGGAGTCCTAGCGAGCAGTACTTC
v_gene: TRBV2; abundance: few; d_gene: -; j_gene: TRBJ2-1; len: 14; CDR3aa: CASSETGTYNEQFF; CDR3nt: TGTGCCAGCAGTGAAACAGGGACCTACAATGAGCAGTTCTTC
v_gene: TRBV27; abundance: few; d_gene: -; j_gene: TRBJ2-7; len: 11; CDR3aa: CASSFGFEQYF; CDR3nt: TGTGCCAGCAGTTTCGGCTTCGAGCAGTACTTC
v_gene: TRBV20-1; abundance: few; d_gene: -; j_gene: TRBJ1-5; len: 13; CDR3aa: CSALDTEYQPQHF; CDR3nt: TGCAGTGCTTTGGACACAGAATATCAGCCCCAGCATTTT
v_gene: TRBV28; abundance: few; d_gene: -; j_gene: TRBJ2-6; len: 15; CDR3aa: CASSLRVTGANVLTF; CDR3nt: TGTGCCAGCAGTTTACGGGTAACTGGGGCCAACGTCCTGACTTTC
v_gene: TRBV30; abundance: -; d_gene: -; j_gene: TRBJ2-2; len: 14; CDR3aa: CAWTVFSNTGELFF; CDR3nt: TGTGCCTGGACAGTCTTCTCGAACACCGGGGAGCTGTTTTTT
v_gene: TRBV19; abundance: few; d_gene: -; j_gene: TRBJ2-3; len: 14; CDR3aa: CASTWGVSTDTQYF; CDR3nt: TGTGCCAGTACCTGGGGGGTTAGCACAGATACGCAGTATTTT
v_gene: TRBV11-2; abundance: -; d_gene: -; j_gene: TRBJ2-5; len: 14; CDR3aa: CASSLTLQGETQYF; CDR3nt: TGTGCCAGCAGCTTAACCCTGCAGGGGGAGACCCAGTACTTC
v_gene: TRBV11-2; abundance: -; d_gene: -; j_gene: TRBJ1-6; len: 16; CDR3aa: CASSLVFRSYNSPLHF; CDR3nt: TGTGCCAGCAGCTTAGTCTTCCGCTCCTATAATTCACCCCTCCACTTT
v_gene: TRBV5-1; abundance: few; d_gene: -; j_gene: TRBJ2-2; len: 15; CDR3aa: CASSLVQGHTGELFF; CDR3nt: TGCGCCAGCAGCTTGGTTCAGGGACACACCGGGGAGCTGTTTTTT
v_gene: TRBV12-3/TRBV12-4; abundance: many; d_gene: TRBD2; j_gene: TRBJ2-1; len: 15; CDR3aa: CASRRLAGGEDEQFF; CDR3nt: TGTGCCAGCAGAAGACTAGCGGGGGGGGAAGATGAGCAGTTCTTC
v_gene: TRBV27; abundance: many; d_gene: -; j_gene: TRBJ2-2; len: 15; CDR3aa: CASSFIVAPPGELFF; CDR3nt: TGTGCCAGCAGTTTCATCGTAGCTCCCCCCGGGGAGCTGTTTTTT
v_gene: TRBV27; abundance: few; d_gene: -; j_gene: TRBJ2-3; len: 16; CDR3aa: CASSLLKAEGTDTQYF; CDR3nt: TGTGCCAGCAGTTTATTAAAAGCGGAGGGCACAGATACGCAGTATTTT
v_gene: TRBV6-2/TRBV6-3; abundance: many; d_gene: -; j_gene: TRBJ2-5; len: 12; CDR3aa: CASSYSSGTQYF; CDR3nt: TGTGCCAGCAGTTACTCGTCCGGGACCCAGTACTTC